This TCR beta chain came from a study of blood T cell repertoires in COVID-19 (dated by TCRdb to between 2020 and 2021). A note on the overall study: Samples covering the acute and convalescent phases of COVID-19 were provided by collaborators in the United States, Italy and Spain. The prospective study material was composed of cDNA or gDNA derived from T cells, B-cell-depleted T cells, or PBMCs. Deeply sampled blood TCRbeta repertoires from subjects exposed to, actively infected with, or recovered from COVID-19 were included in the dataset. A freely available public database, intended as a resource for researchers studying the immune response to SARS-CoV-2, is where the repertoires were released. The samples were drawn from the first 160 participants of the ongoing ImmuneRACE study and from 950 to 1,500 subjects provided by 6 global collaborators. Nearly every sample came with metadata listing a de-identified subject ID, COVID-19 status, age in years and sex. Where available, HLA class I and class II types were obtained from metadata supplied by the sample provider rather than from assay-based typing. The paper as a whole reports these results and caveats: The quantity of clinical and demographic metadata differed by source and by participant and was supplied without curation.

CDR1 and CDR2 (SGHTA, FQGNSA) derive from the germline V gene. The CDR3 has 13 amino acids, counting the end cysteine and phenylalanine. Just CDR3 DNA is preserved here, 39 bases in frame from base 1. V sheds 0 bases and J sheds 7 bases, leaving 9 bases between their ends. TCRbeta CDR3 regions were amplified from genomic DNA by means of the immunoSEQ Assay, a bias-controlled multiplex PCR. From the authors' description of their analysis: The number of nucleated cells in each sample was estimated from the amplification of reference gene primers within the assay. To quantify the absolute abundance of each unique TCRbeta CDR3 rearrangement, sequence reads were collapsed and filtered. Productive Simpson clonality was computed per sample as the square root of Simpson's diversity index over productive rearrangements. TCRdb retrieved this table from immuneACCESS and kept in-frame rearrangements only. Not all clones are present; in checked studies, unresolved V genes account for under half, and no reason is known for the remainder. The DNA gave D and trimming, while V, J and clone size come from that table. The table for this sample lists roughly 120,000 clones; about 94% of them were counted only once. The ten most abundant clones make up approximately 2% of the sample.

One collaborating source in Seattle enrolled patients while the patients were actively infected and followed the patients over time throughout the course of disease. Whole blood was collected in K2EDTA tubes by collaborating institutions according to the institutions' own protocols. For TCRbeta analysis, collaborator samples were shipped as frozen whole blood, as isolated PBMCs, or as DNA extracted from either sample type. Regarding this clone: Its antigen is unknown. Nothing much larger sits one base from this clone, and base qualities are not available.

The sequence joins TRBV7-2 to TRBJ2-5; possibly the D gene is TRBD2, per 5 matching bases. The receptor was derived from a man aged 50-59 years with COVID-19, enrolled during active disease. The sequencing input was peripheral blood. The DNA is as follows: TGTGCCAGCAGCTTAGCTGTCCGGGGGACCCAGTACTTC. Translated, it gives CASSLAVRGTQYF.